This T cell receptor (beta chain) stems from a study of response to subunit inactivated influenza vaccine. Study-level points and caveats: Authors suggested few new T cells are recruited by each seasonal influenza vaccination.

This clonotype was seen only a few times. Its specificity is not known. In TCRdb, the RT-PCR reads were re-called with MiXCR into one record per CDR3 protein. The sample comprises roughly 500,000 distinct CDR3 sequences, about 17% of which are singletons, and roughly 3% rests with the top ten. The CDR3 loop spans 13 amino acids. The V gene lost 7 bases and the J gene lost 2 bases, with 11 bases spanning the gap. Germline CDR1 MNHNS, CDR2 SASEGT. The V and J genes are TRBV6-1 and TRBJ1-1, with unresolved D. This specimen consisted of CD4+ T cells sorted from PBMCs, obtained around 25 months after vaccination. This receptor was obtained from a man between 45 and 75 years old who received an inactivated influenza vaccine. The CDR3 loop is CASKDAGNTEAFF. The CDR3 region has the DNA TGTGCCAGCAAGGATGCGGGCAACACTGAAGCTTTCTTT.